These 20 T cell receptor beta chains share one sample of origin, sequenced in a study of spatial heterogeneity in lung cancer. Each CDR3 protein is one row after TCRdb ran MiXCR on the 5' RACE reads. The data contain roughly 75,000 distinct CDR3 sequences, roughly 14% of them singletons. The time point here: sample taken at primary tumor resection. Whole RNA from tumor, nontumor lung or frozen PBMC was sequenced unsorted. The sequencing used PBMCs, collected at surgery. These receptor sequences come from a male donor with early-stage non-small cell lung cancer.

This chain connects TRBV6-5 to TRBJ1-1, with D hard to call. The length of the CDR3 is 11 residues. Per germline, CDR1 MNHEY and CDR2 SVGAGI. V lost 2 bases to trimming and J lost 10 bases, with 8 bases between them. As DNA, the CDR3 is TGTGCCAGCAGTTACATGCGTAGAGCTTTCTTT. This translates into CASSYMRRAFF.

The table lists this clonotype with a few counts. CDR3 sequence reads: CASSLTGGSEAFF. The CDR3, as DNA: TGTGCCAGCAGCCTGACGGGGGGGAGTGAAGCTTTCTTT. This chain connects TRBV7-9 to TRBJ1-1; TRBD1 is a possible D gene (5 bases). Germline lookup yields CDR1 SEHNR and CDR2 FQNEAQ (reference sequence). This CDR3 has 13 residues. Trimming cost V 5 bases and J 7 bases, with 14 bases left between them.

This clonotype was picked up a small number of times. The J gene is TRBJ1-2, the V gene TRBV3-1; possibly TRBD1 for D (6 bases). This CDR3 has 13 residues. CDR1 and CDR2 (germline): LGHDT, YNNKEL (reference sequence). With 4 bases removed from V and 4 bases from J, the gap between germline ends came to 10 bases. The chain's CDR3 is CASSPRTVYGYTF. As DNA, the CDR3 is TGTGCCAGCAGCCCTAGGACAGTCTATGGCTACACCTTC.

The gene calls are TRBV7-2 and TRBJ1-4; the D is unclear. The CDR3 is made up of 14 amino acids. CDR1 SGHTA and CDR2 FQGNSA come from the germline V gene. V gave up 0 bases and J gave up 10 bases, with 12 bases separating them. The CDR3 DNA is TGTGCCAGCAGCTTAGCGCGAAAGGGAGGAAAACTGTTTTTT. It codes for CASSLARKGGKLFF.

The V gene is TRBV12-3 or TRBV12-4, the J gene TRBJ1-1; 7 nucleotides align to TRBD1. This CDR3 spans 14 amino acids. Trimming at V came to 6 bases and at J to 3 bases, leaving 7 bases not matched to a gene. CDR3 sequence: CASSFKGGDTEAFF. CDR3 nucleotide sequence: TGTGCCAGCAGCTTTAAAGGGGGCGACACTGAAGCTTTCTTT.

The V call is TRBV20-1, the J call TRBJ1-1; D is unclear. Germline lookup yields CDR1 DFQATT and CDR2 SNEGSKA (reference sequence). The V gene lost 3 bases and the J gene lost 4 bases, with 12 bases spanning the gap. The CDR3 extends over 13 amino acids. The CDR3: CSASRGLSTEAFF. As DNA, the CDR3 is TGCAGTGCTAGCCGGGGTTTGAGCACTGAAGCTTTCTTT.

This clonotype turned up a few times. CDR3 nucleotides: TGCAGTGCTAGTAGGCGGGAGCCCTACGAGCAGTACTTC. Amino acids: CSASRREPYEQYF. The rearrangement links TRBV20-1 to TRBJ2-7, with 7 bases identical to TRBD2. With 3 bases clipped from V and 2 bases from J, the junction kept 4 bases outside the gene matches. This CDR3 is built from 13 residues. Germline V CDR1 and CDR2: DFQATT, SNEGSKA (reference sequence).

This clonotype appeared many times. The chain carries TRBV5-1 and TRBJ1-1, with no clear D. This CDR3 has 14 amino acids. Trimming removed 2 bases from V and 0 bases from J, with 8 bases in between. Germline CDR1 reads SGHRS; CDR2 reads YFSETQ. CDR3 DNA sequence: TGCGCCAGCAGCTTTAAGGGCATGAACACTGAAGCTTTCTTT. Amino acid sequence: CASSFKGMNTEAFF.

This chain joins TRBV12-3 or TRBV12-4 and TRBJ1-1, with TRBD1 as a possible D gene (5 bases). The CDR3 has 14 amino acids. With 1 base removed from V and 4 bases from J, the gap between germline ends came to 10 bases. The CDR3 sequence: CASSLVGGTTEAFF. In DNA, the CDR3 is TGTGCCAGCAGTTTAGTCGGTGGGACCACTGAAGCTTTCTTT.

V and J are TRBV6-1 and TRBJ2-1; D ambiguous. CDR1 and CDR2 from the germline V gene are MNHNS and SASEGT. The CDR3 is 15 amino acids. Trimming left V 5 bases short and J 0 bases short, with 11 bases between. The CDR3 reads CASSLAESSYNEQFF. Here the CDR3 DNA reads TGTGCCAGCAGTTTAGCTGAAAGCTCCTACAATGAGCAGTTCTTC.

This clonotype was picked up many times. CDR3 bases: TGTGCCAGCAGCCTCCGGGCAGGGCTCTACAATGAGCAGTTCTTC. Its translation is CASSLRAGLYNEQFF. V and J are TRBV3-1 and TRBJ2-1, with D perhaps matching TRBD1 (5 bases). The CDR3 is 15 amino acids. The germline V and J ends were trimmed by 4 bases and 3 bases, with 13 bases remaining between them. From germline, CDR1 is LGHDT and CDR2 YNNKEL (reference sequence).

This clonotype came up a few times. The chain has TRBV20-1 and TRBJ2-3, with D unclear. The V and J ends lost 2 bases and 5 bases respectively, with 8 bases between them. CDR1 and CDR2 from the germline V gene are DFQATT and SNEGSKA (reference sequence). There are 12 residues in the CDR3. This CDR3 is CSARSGGDTQYF. CDR3 in DNA: TGCAGTGCTAGATCGGGTGGAGATACGCAGTATTTT.

This clonotype was counted a few times. This chain links TRBV6-5 with TRBJ2-5; D may be TRBD2 (7 bases). The CDR3 has 16 residues. The germline V gene has CDR1 MNHEY and CDR2 SVGAGI. V was pared by 0 bases and J by 5 bases, with 16 bases between. The CDR3 nucleotides are TGTGCCAGCAGTTACTCAGGGGGGGGATCCTTTGAGACCCAGTACTTC. This gives the protein CASSYSGGGSFETQYF.

The chain uses TRBV27 and TRBJ2-5, with D possibly matching TRBD2 (7 bases). The ends were cut back, 6 bases at V and 5 bases at J, with 25 bases in the middle. Germline CDR1 and CDR2: MNHEY and SMNVEV (reference sequence). The CDR3 has 17 amino acids. The CDR3 loop reads CASSLRGGPVHSETQYF. In DNA form, the CDR3 reads TGTGCCAGCAGCCTGAGGGGGGGGCCCGTTCATTCGGAGACCCAGTACTTC.

The chain couples TRBV12-3 or TRBV12-4 to TRBJ2-7; 7 nucleotides match TRBD1. V was clipped by 5 bases and J by 3 bases; unmatched bases: 13. The CDR3 is made up of 16 amino acids. The CDR3 nucleotides read TGTGCCAGCAGTCTTCTGGTCGGGACAGCCCACTACGAGCAGTACTTC. It yields the protein CASSLLVGTAHYEQYF.

The chain joins TRBV5-6 to TRBJ1-1, with D unclear. V was clipped by 5 bases and J by 5 bases, with 13 bases between them. This CDR3 is 13 amino acids long. CDR1 is SGHDT and CDR2 is YYEEEE in the germline V gene. CDR3 residues: CASSFPVGTEAFF. The CDR3 nucleotides read TGTGCCAGCAGTTTTCCGGTGGGTACTGAAGCTTTCTTT.

CDR3 amino acids: CASSLAGGAGNTIYF. For the CDR3, the DNA is TGTGCCAGCAGCTTAGCGGGAGGGGCTGGAAACACCATATATTTT. The V gene is TRBV7-2, the J gene TRBJ1-3; possibly TRBD1 for D (5 bases). Trimming left V 0 bases short and J 2 bases short, with 8 bases between. This CDR3 comprises 15 residues. Germline-derived CDR1 and CDR2 are SGHTA and FQGNSA.

J is TRBJ1-1 and V is TRBV29-1; a weak D match, TRBD1 (6 bases). The CDR3 spans 14 residues. Looked up from germline, CDR1 is SQVTM and CDR2 is ANQGSEA. V shed 4 bases and J shed 1 base, with 13 bases lying between them. Here the CDR3 DNA reads TGCAGCGTTGTTCAGGGGAGTACGAACACTGAAGCTTTCTTT. Translated, it gives CSVVQGSTNTEAFF.

A few counts support this clonotype. The chain couples TRBV7-2 to TRBJ2-1; no firm D call. The CDR3 loop spans 14 amino acids. Germline assignment: CDR1 SGHTA and CDR2 FQGNSA. V was shortened by 5 bases and J by 2 bases, with 10 bases between the two germline ends. The CDR3 is CASSRSQAYNEQFF. CDR3 coding DNA: TGTGCCAGCAGCCGCTCCCAAGCCTACAATGAGCAGTTCTTC.

The V and J genes are TRBV3-1 and TRBJ2-3; D is unresolved. From germline, CDR1 is LGHDT and CDR2 YNNKEL (reference sequence). This CDR3 is built from 16 residues. V was shortened by 2 bases and J by 7 bases, with 19 bases between the two germline ends. The CDR3 spells CASSQLPGPTANTQYF. The CDR3 DNA is TGTGCCAGCAGCCAACTTCCGGGTCCAACGGCCAATACGCAGTATTTT.